This T cell receptor beta chain was identified during a study of a mutant IDH1 vaccine in newly diagnosed glioma. Study-wide context: Prior therapy was radiotherapy, temozolomide, or both; most received both.

Some clones are missing from TCRdb's copy, which holds only in-frame ones; the method was immunoSEQ multiplex PCR. The table has around 59,000 clones, 75% to 95% seen once. CDR1 is SGHRS, CDR2 YFSETQ, per germline. This CDR3 region has 16 residues. Trimming removed 0 bases from V and 0 bases from J, with 10 bases in between. Noted time point: baseline, week 1 (first vaccination visit). Stated treatment: pre-vaccination baseline after standard-of-care therapy. This receptor was obtained from a man aged 50 to 59 with glioma. Sample: PBMCs, taken from a glioma patient treated with radiotherapy, temozolomide or both. The rearrangement uses TRBV5-1 and TRBJ2-1; a possible D gene is TRBD2 (6 bases). CDR3 in DNA: TGCGCCAGCAGCTTGGAGGCACTAGCCTCCTACAATGAGCAGTTCTTC. Residues: CASSLEALASYNEQFF. Based on the CDR3 plus reference TRBV5-1 and TRBJ2-1, the full variable domain is KAGVTQTPRYLIKTRGQQVTLSCSPISGHRSVSWYQQTPGQGLQFLFEYFSETQRNKGNFPGRFSGRQFSNSRSEMNVSTLELGDSALYLCASSLEALASYNEQFFGPGTRLTVL.